Listed below are T cell receptor beta chains from one sample, sequenced in a study of shared clonotypes between healthy human individuals. Using immunoSEQ multiplex PCR, the repertoire was profiled, and TCRdb retains in-frame clones only, with some absent. The data show 1.4 million to 1.5 million clones, more than 95% seen once. Input material: naive CD4+ T cells sorted from blood. These receptors all come from a man aged 25-45 years in good health. CDR3s include the opening cysteine and the closing phenylalanine or tryptophan. D genes are given only for firm matches. Some rows have no size entry. The others give once, few or many, or a class for an expanded clone.

v_call: TRBV14
d_call: TRBD2
j_call: TRBJ2-1
clone_size: -
cdr3_length: 19
cdr3_nt: TGTGCCAGCAGCCACTACAGGGGGCGTGGGCTAGCGGGAGGAAATGAGCAGTTCTTC
cdr3_aa: CASSHYRGRGLAGGNEQFF

v_call: TRBV7-6
d_call: -
j_call: TRBJ1-4
clone_size: once
cdr3_length: 15
cdr3_nt: TGTGCCAGCAGCTTTGGGGGCCTGGCTAATGAAAAACTGTTTTTT
cdr3_aa: CASSFGGLANEKLFF

v_call: TRBV5-1
d_call: TRBD2
j_call: TRBJ2-5
clone_size: -
cdr3_length: 17
cdr3_nt: TGCGCCAGCAGCTTGGGGCTAGCGGGCAGCCAAGAAGAGACCCAGTACTTC
cdr3_aa: CASSLGLAGSQEETQYF

v_call: TRBV18
d_call: TRBD1
j_call: TRBJ2-6
clone_size: -
cdr3_length: 18
cdr3_nt: TGTGCCAGCTCACCGAAGACAGGGCCCGTCTCTGGGGCCAACGTCCTGACTTTC
cdr3_aa: CASSPKTGPVSGANVLTF

v_call: TRBV7-6
d_call: TRBD2
j_call: TRBJ2-1
clone_size: once
cdr3_length: 15
cdr3_nt: TGTGCCAGCAGCTTAGCCAGCGGGAGGTCGGATGAGCAGTTCTTC
cdr3_aa: CASSLASGRSDEQFF

v_call: TRBV5-5
d_call: -
j_call: TRBJ1-2
clone_size: once
cdr3_length: 12
cdr3_nt: TGTGCCAGCAGCTTGGTCCTACATGGCTACACCTTC
cdr3_aa: CASSLVLHGYTF

v_call: TRBV6-6
d_call: TRBD2
j_call: TRBJ2-7
clone_size: -
cdr3_length: 15
cdr3_nt: TGTGCCAGCAGTTGGACTAGCGGGAGGGGCGGCGAGCAGTACTTC
cdr3_aa: CASSWTSGRGGEQYF

v_call: TRBV28
d_call: -
j_call: TRBJ1-3
clone_size: once
cdr3_length: 11
cdr3_nt: TGTGCCAGCAGTTTACTTGACACCATATATTTT
cdr3_aa: CASSLLDTIYF

v_call: TRBV18
d_call: -
j_call: TRBJ2-1
clone_size: once
cdr3_length: 15
cdr3_nt: TGTGCCAGCTCACCATCTAGCGTTAGGGACAATGAGCAGTTCTTC
cdr3_aa: CASSPSSVRDNEQFF

v_call: TRBV10-3
d_call: -
j_call: TRBJ1-6
clone_size: -
cdr3_length: 18
cdr3_nt: TGTGCTATATCCCCTTCGTGGACAGTTTCCCTCCTGTCCTCACCCCTCCACTTT
cdr3_aa: CAISPSWTVSLLSSPLHF

v_call: TRBV9
d_call: -
j_call: TRBJ2-6
clone_size: -
cdr3_length: 19
cdr3_nt: TGTGCCAGCAGCGCCCACCTACAGGGTGTTGGCTCTGGGGCCAACGTCCTGACTTTC
cdr3_aa: CASSAHLQGVGSGANVLTF

v_call: TRBV19
d_call: TRBD2
j_call: TRBJ2-5
clone_size: once
cdr3_length: 14
cdr3_nt: TGTGCCAGTAGTATCGCGGGAGGTACGGAGACCCAGTACTTC
cdr3_aa: CASSIAGGTETQYF

v_call: TRBV7-8
d_call: TRBD1
j_call: TRBJ2-7
clone_size: -
cdr3_length: 18
cdr3_nt: TGTGCCAGCAGCTTAGAAGGGGGCTGGGGACAGGCGTTCTACGAGCAGTACTTC
cdr3_aa: CASSLEGGWGQAFYEQYF

v_call: TRBV7-2
d_call: TRBD2
j_call: TRBJ2-3
clone_size: -
cdr3_length: 15
cdr3_nt: TGTGCCAGCAGCGGCGGGAGAAGACGCACAGATACGCAGTATTTT
cdr3_aa: CASSGGRRRTDTQYF

v_call: TRBV27
d_call: -
j_call: TRBJ1-1
clone_size: -
cdr3_length: 14
cdr3_nt: TGTGCCAGCAGTAGAGTTTATCGAGGGACTGAAGCTTTCTTT
cdr3_aa: CASSRVYRGTEAFF

v_call: TRBV4-1
d_call: TRBD2
j_call: TRBJ2-5
clone_size: -
cdr3_length: 17
cdr3_nt: TGCGCCAGCAGCCAAGACGGGGGGGCAGGACCGAGGGAGACCCAGTACTTC
cdr3_aa: CASSQDGGAGPRETQYF

v_call: TRBV28
d_call: -
j_call: TRBJ1-3
clone_size: -
cdr3_length: 13
cdr3_nt: TGTGCCAGCAGTTTTACCCTCGCGCACACCATATATTTT
cdr3_aa: CASSFTLAHTIYF

v_call: TRBV7-9
d_call: TRBD1
j_call: TRBJ1-5
clone_size: -
cdr3_length: 13
cdr3_nt: TGTGCCAGCAGCATGACAGGGGGTCAGCCCCAGCATTTT
cdr3_aa: CASSMTGGQPQHF

v_call: TRBV7-9
d_call: -
j_call: TRBJ2-1
clone_size: -
cdr3_length: 15
cdr3_nt: TGTGCCAGCAGCCCCCGCTTAGGAACTTACAATGAGCAGTTCTTC
cdr3_aa: CASSPRLGTYNEQFF

v_call: TRBV28
d_call: -
j_call: TRBJ2-1
clone_size: -
cdr3_length: 11
cdr3_nt: TGTGCCAGCACCTCGGGCAATGAGCAGTTCTTC
cdr3_aa: CASTSGNEQFF

v_call: TRBV19
d_call: -
j_call: TRBJ2-1
clone_size: -
cdr3_length: 16
cdr3_nt: TGTGCCACCAGCCCGACAGCACAATTCTCCTACAATGAGCAGTTCTTC
cdr3_aa: CATSPTAQFSYNEQFF

v_call: TRBV19
d_call: -
j_call: TRBJ2-1
clone_size: -
cdr3_length: 16
cdr3_nt: TGTGCCAGTAGTACCCGACTAGGGGGGGGATACAATGAGCAGTTCTTC
cdr3_aa: CASSTRLGGGYNEQFF

v_call: TRBV5-1
d_call: -
j_call: TRBJ2-7
clone_size: -
cdr3_length: 14
cdr3_nt: TGCGCCAGCAGCAAAGGACAGAGTTCCTACGAGCAGTACTTC
cdr3_aa: CASSKGQSSYEQYF

v_call: TRBV9
d_call: -
j_call: TRBJ2-7
clone_size: once
cdr3_length: 15
cdr3_nt: TGTGCCAGCAGCCCAATAGGAGGACAGACCTACGAGCAGTACTTC
cdr3_aa: CASSPIGGQTYEQYF

v_call: TRBV6-5
d_call: -
j_call: TRBJ2-1
clone_size: -
cdr3_length: 15
cdr3_nt: TGTGCCAGCAGTTACGGTGGCGGGTCCTACAATGAGCAGTTCTTC
cdr3_aa: CASSYGGGSYNEQFF

v_call: TRBV11-2
d_call: TRBD2
j_call: TRBJ2-5
clone_size: -
cdr3_length: 18
cdr3_nt: TGTGCCAGCAGCTCCTGGGGAGCGGGAGGGTTTGTGGGGGAGACCCAGTACTTC
cdr3_aa: CASSSWGAGGFVGETQYF

v_call: TRBV5-1
d_call: -
j_call: TRBJ2-1
clone_size: -
cdr3_length: 15
cdr3_nt: TGCGCCAGCAGCCCCATAGGGGGAGGGCCAAATGAGCAGTTCTTC
cdr3_aa: CASSPIGGGPNEQFF

v_call: TRBV4-3
d_call: TRBD2
j_call: TRBJ2-3
clone_size: -
cdr3_length: 20
cdr3_nt: TGCGCCAGCAGCCCTCGGACTAGCGGGAGATTTGCTGTGGGCACAGATACGCAGTATTTT
cdr3_aa: CASSPRTSGRFAVGTDTQYF

v_call: TRBV7-3
d_call: TRBD1
j_call: TRBJ1-1
clone_size: once
cdr3_length: 16
cdr3_nt: TGTGCCAGCAGCTTATCCGGGACAGGGGGATACACTGAAGCTTTCTTT
cdr3_aa: CASSLSGTGGYTEAFF

v_call: TRBV6-6
d_call: -
j_call: TRBJ2-1
clone_size: -
cdr3_length: 13
cdr3_nt: TGTGCCAGCAGTTACGGGGGGTGGGATGAGCAGTTCTTC
cdr3_aa: CASSYGGWDEQFF

v_call: TRBV5-1
d_call: -
j_call: TRBJ2-1
clone_size: -
cdr3_length: 14
cdr3_nt: TGCGCCAGCAGCTTGCCCCAGGGTAGGCATGAGCAGTTCTTC
cdr3_aa: CASSLPQGRHEQFF

v_call: TRBV7-9
d_call: TRBD1
j_call: TRBJ2-7
clone_size: -
cdr3_length: 15
cdr3_nt: TGTGCCAGCAGCATGACCGGGACAGGGGGCTACGAGCAGTACTTC
cdr3_aa: CASSMTGTGGYEQYF

v_call: TRBV11-3
d_call: -
j_call: TRBJ2-5
clone_size: -
cdr3_length: 12
cdr3_nt: TGTGCCAGCAGCTTAGGATCGGAGACCCAGTACTTC
cdr3_aa: CASSLGSETQYF

v_call: TRBV5-6
d_call: TRBD1
j_call: TRBJ2-7
clone_size: -
cdr3_length: 16
cdr3_nt: TGTGCCAGCAGCTTCGCCGGGGCAGGGGGCTCCTACGAGCAGTACTTC
cdr3_aa: CASSFAGAGGSYEQYF

v_call: TRBV19
d_call: -
j_call: TRBJ2-1
clone_size: few
cdr3_length: 11
cdr3_nt: TGTGCCAGTACCCTACGCAATGAGCAGTTCTTC
cdr3_aa: CASTLRNEQFF

v_call: TRBV5-1
d_call: TRBD2
j_call: TRBJ2-1
clone_size: -
cdr3_length: 16
cdr3_nt: TGCGCCAGCAGCTTGGATCTAGCGGGAGTATGGAATGAGCAGTTCTTC
cdr3_aa: CASSLDLAGVWNEQFF

v_call: TRBV28
d_call: -
j_call: TRBJ2-1
clone_size: -
cdr3_length: 11
cdr3_nt: TGTGCCAGCACCGGTATGGCAGAGCAGTTCTTC
cdr3_aa: CASTGMAEQFF

v_call: TRBV10-3
d_call: TRBD2
j_call: TRBJ2-3
clone_size: once
cdr3_length: 16
cdr3_nt: TGTGCCATCAGTGGAGAGGGCGGGAGTGGCACAGATACGCAGTATTTT
cdr3_aa: CAISGEGGSGTDTQYF

v_call: TRBV5-1
d_call: TRBD2
j_call: TRBJ2-2
clone_size: -
cdr3_length: 17
cdr3_nt: TGCGCCAGCAGCTCCGCCGGGACTAGCAGATACACCGGGGAGCTGTTTTTT
cdr3_aa: CASSSAGTSRYTGELFF

v_call: TRBV6-5
d_call: -
j_call: TRBJ2-3
clone_size: -
cdr3_length: 16
cdr3_nt: TGTGCCAGCAGTTACTCGTTAGATGCAATGACAGATACGCAGTATTTT
cdr3_aa: CASSYSLDAMTDTQYF

v_call: TRBV28
d_call: TRBD1
j_call: TRBJ1-5
clone_size: -
cdr3_length: 14
cdr3_nt: TGTGCCAGCTCCACACGGACAGGGGAGAGGCCCCAGCATTTT
cdr3_aa: CASSTRTGERPQHF

v_call: TRBV7-7
d_call: TRBD1
j_call: TRBJ2-3
clone_size: -
cdr3_length: 14
cdr3_nt: TGTGCCAGCAGCCTGGACAGGGGCGCAGATACGCAGTATTTT
cdr3_aa: CASSLDRGADTQYF

v_call: TRBV18
d_call: -
j_call: TRBJ1-5
clone_size: -
cdr3_length: 13
cdr3_nt: TGTGCCAGCTCACCCTCCACGGGTCAGCCCCAGCATTTT
cdr3_aa: CASSPSTGQPQHF

v_call: TRBV14
d_call: -
j_call: TRBJ1-3
clone_size: -
cdr3_length: 15
cdr3_nt: TGTGCCAGCAGCCAAGAATCCGGGGCTGGAAACACCATATATTTT
cdr3_aa: CASSQESGAGNTIYF

v_call: TRBV10-3
d_call: -
j_call: TRBJ2-7
clone_size: -
cdr3_length: 13
cdr3_nt: TGTGCCGTCCTTAGGGTACCGGGTGGCGAGCAGTACTTC
cdr3_aa: CAVLRVPGGEQYF

v_call: TRBV28
d_call: TRBD2
j_call: TRBJ2-3
clone_size: -
cdr3_length: 17
cdr3_nt: TGTGCCAGCCCTCCTAGCGGGAGGGCCCCTAGCACAGATACGCAGTATTTT
cdr3_aa: CASPPSGRAPSTDTQYF

v_call: TRBV9
d_call: TRBD1
j_call: TRBJ1-1
clone_size: -
cdr3_length: 15
cdr3_nt: TGTGCCAGCAGCCCACAGGGGTTACCGAACACTGAAGCTTTCTTT
cdr3_aa: CASSPQGLPNTEAFF

v_call: TRBV29-1
d_call: -
j_call: TRBJ1-1
clone_size: -
cdr3_length: 13
cdr3_nt: TGCAGCGTTGATCTTCAGGGGAACACTGAAGCTTTCTTT
cdr3_aa: CSVDLQGNTEAFF

v_call: TRBV5-5
d_call: TRBD2
j_call: TRBJ2-1
clone_size: -
cdr3_length: 15
cdr3_nt: TGTGCCAGCAGCAAACTAGCGGAGCTGTACAATGAGCAGTTCTTC
cdr3_aa: CASSKLAELYNEQFF

v_call: TRBV15
d_call: -
j_call: TRBJ2-2
clone_size: -
cdr3_length: 17
cdr3_nt: TGTGCCACCAGCAGAGATCGCCTAAAATCTCAAACCGGGGAGCTGTTTTTT
cdr3_aa: CATSRDRLKSQTGELFF

v_call: TRBV5-1
d_call: TRBD1
j_call: TRBJ1-2
clone_size: -
cdr3_length: 15
cdr3_nt: TGCGCCAGCAGCTCCACCGGGACAGGGAACTATGGCTACACCTTC
cdr3_aa: CASSSTGTGNYGYTF

v_call: TRBV29-1
d_call: -
j_call: TRBJ2-3
clone_size: -
cdr3_length: 13
cdr3_nt: TGCAGCGAAGCAGGGGAATTCACAGATACGCAGTATTTT
cdr3_aa: CSEAGEFTDTQYF